This TCR beta chain was profiled in a study of T-cell memory formation after mild COVID-19. Study background: The study found TCR clusters largely donor specific.

In germline, CDR1 is SEHNR, CDR2 FQNEAQ (reference sequence). The CDR3 is 12 amino acids. V was clipped by 5 bases and J by 8 bases, with 12 bases between them. This clonotype was recorded a few times. Its cognate antigen is unknown. From 5'RACE with constant-segment primers came TCR alpha and TCR beta cDNA libraries that carried sample barcodes and UMIs. One entry per CDR3 protein, called by TCRdb with MiXCR from the 5' RACE reads. The sample records 500,000 to 550,000 distinct CDR3 sequences, just over 20% being singletons. General study results and limits: Researchers found some responding clones in pre-infection memory, a sign that cross-reactive memory joined.

This TCR was sampled from an adult woman who had mild COVID-19 (a few samples of this study predate the infection). Cell type and time point are not known. The sequencing sample was made of PBMCs or a T cell subset sorted from them (not recorded which). The chain has TRBV7-9 and TRBJ1-2, with a weak D call TRBD1 (5 bases). CDR3 amino acids: CASSPGTRGYTF. CDR3 sequence (DNA): TGTGCCAGCAGCCCAGGGACGCGAGGCTACACCTTC.